A single sample is the source of the 28 T cell receptor beta chains below, sequenced in a study of PD-L1 blockade in urothelial cancer. The sample's time point: peripheral blood 6 weeks after treatment start. The assay was immunoSEQ multiplex PCR, and TCRdb's table has in-frame clones only and misses some. Of some 120,000 clones detected, about 91% appear once; the ten largest clones hold 3.5% to 4.5%. This specimen was PBMCs, taken around atezolizumab (anti-PD-L1) treatment. Every receptor here comes from a man in his 60s with urothelial cancer.

This chain links TRBV4-2 with TRBJ2-1; 10 bases line up with TRBD2. This CDR3 has 16 residues. Trimming cost V 0 bases and J 4 bases; bases outside gene matches: 3. The germline V gene encodes CDR1 LGHNA and CDR2 YNFKEQ. The CDR3 DNA sequence: TGTGCCAGCAGCCAAGATCCTAGCGGGGGTTACAATGAGCAGTTCTTC. This encodes CASSQDPSGGYNEQFF.

The chain combines TRBV2 with TRBJ2-3; D perhaps matches TRBD1 (6 bases). Germline loops: CDR1 SNHLY, CDR2 FYNNEI. Trimming pared 5 bases from V and 2 bases from J, leaving 17 bases between. The CDR3 totals 16 residues. CDR3 DNA: TGTGCCAGCAGTAAGCAGGGGCAAACCCTCACAGATACGCAGTATTTT. This sequence encodes CASSKQGQTLTDTQYF.

The chain carries TRBV9 and TRBJ2-1, with 11 bases matching TRBD2. Germline lookup yields CDR1 SGDLS and CDR2 YYNGEE. The ends lost 0 bases at V and 1 base at J; junction bases unmatched: 3. CDR3 size: 17 residues. The CDR3: CASSVGASGGSYNEQFF. As DNA, the CDR3 is TGTGCCAGCAGCGTAGGGGCTAGCGGGGGGTCCTACAATGAGCAGTTCTTC.

The V call is TRBV15, the J call TRBJ2-7; 8 positions match TRBD2. The germline gives CDR1 LNHNV, CDR2 YYDKDF (reference sequence). The CDR3 length is 16 residues. V shed 0 bases and J 0 bases; nucleotides not matched to a gene: 4. The CDR3 reads CATSRDQRECSYEQYF. CDR3 coding DNA: TGTGCCACCAGCAGAGATCAGCGGGAGTGCTCCTACGAGCAGTACTTC.

V and J are TRBV18 and TRBJ2-7; D uncertain. The CDR3 runs to 13 residues. CDR1 KGHSH and CDR2 LQKENI come from the germline V gene. Trimming pared 2 bases from V and 3 bases from J, leaving 8 bases between. The CDR3 sequence is CASSPAQDYEQYF. The CDR3 DNA sequence: TGTGCCAGCTCACCAGCCCAGGACTACGAGCAGTACTTC.

The chain employs TRBV5-1 and TRBJ2-7; perhaps TRBD1 as D (5 bases). CDR1 SGHRS and CDR2 YFSETQ come from the germline V gene. CDR3 length: 13 amino acids. V was trimmed by 4 bases and J by 4 bases, leaving 12 bases between them. The CDR3 spells CASSLGEGYEQYF. DNA for the CDR3: TGCGCCAGCAGCCTAGGGGAAGGGTACGAGCAGTACTTC.

This sequence joins TRBV18 and TRBJ2-1; no definite D call. The CDR3 length is 14 residues. V was clipped by 4 bases and J by 0 bases, with 7 bases between them. CDR1 is KGHSH and CDR2 is LQKENI in the germline V gene. CDR3 in DNA: TGTGCCAGCTCACTAAGCACCTCCTACAATGAGCAGTTCTTC. Protein product: CASSLSTSYNEQFF.

The V and J genes are TRBV6-1 and TRBJ1-3; perhaps TRBD1 as D (6 bases). Trimming cost V 7 bases and J 0 bases, with 13 bases left between them. The CDR3 loop spans 15 amino acids. CDR1 and CDR2 from the germline V gene are MNHNS and SASEGT. Written as DNA, the CDR3 is TGTGCCAGCAAGGACGGGACAAACTCTGGAAACACCATATATTTT. Translating it yields CASKDGTNSGNTIYF.

V usage is TRBV7-2 and J usage is TRBJ2-2; perhaps TRBD2 as D (5 bases). CDR1 and CDR2 from the germline V gene are SGHTA and FQGNSA. The CDR3 has 15 residues. Trimming left V 1 base short and J 1 base short, with 7 bases between. The CDR3 nucleotides are TGTGCCAGCAGCTTAGTAGAGGGGAACACCGGGGAGCTGTTTTTT. It specifies CASSLVEGNTGELFF.

The genes are TRBV10-1 and TRBJ2-5; 12 nucleotides align to TRBD2. V lost 8 bases, J lost 0 bases, and 7 bases stayed unmatched. Germline CDR1 reads WNHNN; CDR2 reads SYGVQD (reference sequence). This CDR3 contains 16 residues. In DNA, the CDR3 is TGCGCCAGCTTCCTCAGACTAGCGGGGGACCAAGAGACCCAGTACTTC. Translated: CASFLRLAGDQETQYF.

The V call is TRBV15, the J call TRBJ2-3; D possibly corresponds to TRBD1 (5 bases). V shed 1 base and J shed 2 bases, with 10 bases lying between them. There are 15 residues in the CDR3. Germline values: CDR1 LNHNV, CDR2 YYDKDF (reference sequence). CDR3 sequence (DNA): TGTGCCACCAGCAGAGGGGGCCAATCCACAGATACGCAGTATTTT. Translating it yields CATSRGGQSTDTQYF.

This chain uses TRBV14 with TRBJ2-7, with D maybe TRBD2 (8 bases). The CDR3 runs to 17 residues. V lost 5 bases and J 5 bases, leaving 25 bases between the germline ends. Germline V lookup: CDR1 SGHDN, CDR2 FVKESK. CDR3 residues: CASSAGGLGTVHHEQYF. The CDR3 coding sequence is TGTGCCAGCAGCGCGGGGGGCCTCGGGACAGTTCATCACGAGCAGTACTTC.

V usage is TRBV5-1 and J usage is TRBJ2-1, with a tentative D call TRBD1 (5 bases). CDR1 and CDR2 (germline): SGHRS, YFSETQ. This CDR3 has 14 amino acids. The V and J ends lost 0 bases and 4 bases respectively, with 8 bases between them. For the CDR3, the DNA is TGCGCCAGCAGCTTGGCTTCAGGGTACAATGAGCAGTTCTTC. Its translation is CASSLASGYNEQFF. Using reference TRBV5-1 and TRBJ2-1 for the parts outside the CDR3, the full variable domain is KAGVTQTPRYLIKTRGQQVTLSCSPISGHRSVSWYQQTPGQGLQFLFEYFSETQRNKGNFPGRFSGRQFSNSRSEMNVSTLELGDSALYLCASSLASGYNEQFFGPGTRLTVL.

This chain links TRBV29-1 with TRBJ2-3, with D maybe TRBD2 (6 bases). Trimming removed 0 bases at V and 4 bases at J, with 8 bases between. This CDR3 has 13 residues. CDR1 is SQVTM and CDR2 is ANQGSEA in the germline V gene. CDR3 residues: CSVEESGADTQYF. The CDR3, as DNA: TGCAGCGTTGAAGAATCGGGGGCAGATACGCAGTATTTT.

J is TRBJ1-5 and V is TRBV20-1, with D unresolved. CDR1 and CDR2 (germline): DFQATT, SNEGSKA (reference sequence). CDR3 size: 11 residues. Trimming took off 4 bases at V and 6 bases at J, with 7 bases between the two ends. The CDR3 nucleotides are TGCAGTGCTACGGCGGGTCAGCCCCAGCATTTT. Translated, it gives CSATAGQPQHF.

V is TRBV7-3 and J is TRBJ2-2; TRBD1 matches at 10 bases. Trimming at V came to 5 bases and at J to 7 bases, leaving 1 base not matched to a gene. CDR1 is SGHTA and CDR2 is FQGTGA in the germline V gene. The CDR3 length is 13 residues. Written as DNA, the CDR3 is TGTGCCAGCAGCCGGGACAGGGGCGGGGAGCTGTTTTTT. This translates into CASSRDRGGELFF.

The chain combines TRBV5-6 with TRBJ2-3; 7 bases are a match to TRBD1. V dropped 3 bases and J dropped 3; count of bases not matched to a gene: 1. CDR3 length: 13 amino acids. Germline assignment: CDR1 SGHDT and CDR2 YYEEEE. CDR3 DNA sequence: TGTGCCAGCAGCTCGACAGGGACAGATACGCAGTATTTT. It is translated as CASSSTGTDTQYF.

The chain employs TRBV15 and TRBJ2-3, with D perhaps TRBD2 (5 bases). The CDR3 sequence is 13 residues long. CDR1 is LNHNV, CDR2 YYDKDF, per germline (reference sequence). The germline V and J ends were trimmed by 5 bases and 3 bases, with 9 bases remaining between them. The CDR3 sequence is CATSARATDTQYF. The CDR3 DNA is TGTGCCACCAGCGCGAGGGCGACAGATACGCAGTATTTT.

The chain is built from TRBV6-5 and TRBJ1-2, with D hard to call. This CDR3 contains 11 residues. From germline, CDR1 is MNHEY and CDR2 SVGAGI. V lost 5 bases to trimming and J lost 4 bases, with 5 bases between them. The CDR3 reads CASSSPYGYTF. In DNA, the CDR3 is TGTGCCAGCAGTAGCCCCTATGGCTACACCTTC.

The rearrangement joins TRBV21-1 to TRBJ1-5; the DNA was not compared with TRBD1, the D call given in the table. TRBV21-1 is reported as a pseudogene. This CDR3 is built from 14 residues. In DNA, the CDR3 is TGTGCCAGCAGCGATCAGGGCGTCCATCAGCCCCAGCATTTT. Translation: CASSDQGVHQPQHF.

In this sample, this clone turned up once. The chain combines TRBV9 with TRBJ2-7, with 9 positions matching TRBD1. The V segment lost 8 bases and the J segment 6 bases; nucleotides outside the gene matches: 9. Germline V gives CDR1 SGDLS, CDR2 YYNGEE. The CDR3 extends over 13 amino acids. The CDR3 nucleotides are TGTGCCAGATACAGGGGGCAATGGAGCGAGCAGTACTTC. The encoded protein is CARYRGQWSEQYF.

The chain recombines TRBV5-4 with TRBJ1-2, with TRBD1 as a possible D gene (6 bases). Trimming shortened V by 2 bases and J by 8 bases, and 13 bases separated the two germline ends. This CDR3 contains 13 residues. Germline V gene sequence: CDR1 SGHNT, CDR2 YYREEE (reference sequence). The CDR3 nucleotides read TGTGCCAGCAGCTTAAGCGACAGGCCCGGCTACACCTTC. It translates to CASSLSDRPGYTF. Supplemented by reference TRBV5-4 and TRBJ1-2, the full variable domain reads ETGVTQSPTHLIKTRGQQVTLRCSSQSGHNTVSWYQQALGQGPQFIFQYYREEENGRGNFPPRFSGLQFPNYSSELNVNALELDDSALYLCASSLSDRPGYTFGSGTRLTVV.

The chain is built from TRBV9 and TRBJ2-7; tentative D call: TRBD2 (7 bases). Germline CDR1 and CDR2: SGDLS and YYNGEE. Trimming took off 0 bases at V and 3 bases at J, with 13 bases between the two ends. The CDR3 contains 15 residues. This chain's CDR3 is CASSVGSGEGYEQYF. For the CDR3, the DNA is TGTGCCAGCAGCGTAGGTTCAGGGGAGGGCTACGAGCAGTACTTC.

The rearrangement links TRBV5-8 to TRBJ1-1; a possible D gene is TRBD1 (6 bases). The germline V and J ends were trimmed by 1 base and 4 bases, with 14 bases remaining between them. The CDR3 has 15 residues. The germline gives CDR1 SGHTS, CDR2 YDEGEE. CDR3 nucleotide sequence: TGTGCCAGCAGCTTGAGTGGGGGCGTTCCCACTGAAGCTTTCTTT. The encoded protein is CASSLSGGVPTEAFF.

This clone was observed once. V is TRBV6-6 and J is TRBJ2-1; 8 positions match TRBD1. CDR3 length: 14 residues. Losses at the gene ends were 4 bases for V and 6 bases for J; bases not matched to a gene: 5. From germline, CDR1 is MNHNY and CDR2 SVGAGI (reference sequence). This CDR3 reads CASSSSDRGNEQFF. CDR3 DNA sequence: TGTGCCAGCAGTTCTTCCGACAGGGGCAATGAGCAGTTCTTC.

J is TRBJ2-7 and V is TRBV11-2, with TRBD2 identical over 8 bases. The CDR3 totals 18 residues. CDR1 SGHAT and CDR2 FQNNGV come from the germline V gene. V was pared by 1 base and J by 3 bases, with 14 bases of the junction left unmatched. The CDR3: CASSLGFSGAGAFYEQYF. The CDR3 nucleotides read TGTGCCAGCAGCTTAGGTTTTTCCGGAGCGGGGGCGTTCTACGAGCAGTACTTC.

This chain links TRBV5-1 with TRBJ1-2, with 7 bases aligning to TRBD1. Trimming took 0 bases from V and 8 from J; bases not matched to a gene: 4. Germline CDR1 is SGHRS and CDR2 is YFSETQ. The CDR3 runs 13 residues. The CDR3 sequence is CASSLVQGRGYTF. The DNA for the CDR3 is TGCGCCAGCAGCTTGGTACAGGGGCGCGGCTACACCTTC.

CDR3 amino acids: CASSPIADTQYF. The CDR3 bases are TGTGCCAGCAGTCCCATAGCAGATACGCAGTATTTT. The chain links TRBV2 to TRBJ2-3; no firm D call. Trimming stripped 5 bases from V and 4 bases from J, with 7 bases between. Germline V lookup: CDR1 SNHLY, CDR2 FYNNEI. The CDR3 has 12 amino acids.